This T cell receptor beta chain originates from a study of shared clonotypes between healthy human individuals. Study-wide results and limits: Only blood underwent sampling, and tissue repertoires likely differ.

Each cell subset's genomic DNA was divided evenly among several immunoSEQ plates. Some clones are missing from TCRdb's copy, which holds only in-frame ones; the method was immunoSEQ multiplex PCR. The sample has about 100,000 clones, less than 50% seen once; the top ten hold about 15%. Unmatched junction bases numbered 6, after V lost 4 bases and J lost 4 bases. The germline V gene encodes CDR1 SGHRS and CDR2 YFSETQ. The CDR3 loop spans 16 amino acids. All donors were healthy HIV-negative adults lacking recent acute infections or vaccinations. This clone was seen at least ten times. What it binds is unknown.

This chain joins TRBV5-1 and TRBJ1-4, with 11 bases lining up with TRBD1. The specimen sequenced was PBMCs. This receptor was identified in a woman between 40 and 55 years old in good health. Some clones in this sample may be carry-over from other donors' samples. The CDR3, as DNA: TGCGCCAGCAGCCCAGGGACAGGGGGATTTAATGAAAAACTGTTTTTT. Translation: CASSPGTGGFNEKLFF.